These 31 T cell receptor beta chains originate from one sample sequenced in a study of CD8+CD57+ T cells in acquired aplastic anemia. Investigators profiled TCR beta VDJ and CDR3 from genomic DNA template. TCRdb ran MiXCR on the reads and lists one entry per CDR3 protein. The sample has about 58,000 distinct CDR3 sequences, around 57% seen once. Patients chosen for sequencing had shown CD8+CD57+ cell expansion by flow cytometry. The sequencing input was sorted CD4+, CD8+, or CD8+CD57+ T cells (not recorded which) from PBMCs. These receptors all stem from a human donor with aplastic anemia.

The V and J genes are TRBV12-3 or TRBV12-4 and TRBJ2-5; no firm D call. This CDR3 comprises 11 residues. Trimming removed 3 bases at V and 4 bases at J, with 3 bases between. The CDR3 here is CASSLAETQYF. As DNA, the CDR3 is TGTGCCAGCAGTTTGGCAGAGACCCAGTACTTC.

This clonotype was found many times. The chain uses TRBV10-2 and TRBJ1-2; TRBD1 matches 9 bases. The CDR3 loop spans 14 amino acids. After removal of 10 bases from V and 7 bases from J, the junction contained 13 bases not matched to a gene. Germline values: CDR1 WSHSY, CDR2 SAAADI. DNA for the CDR3: TGCGCCATTCCTCCGGGACAGGGCAGGGGTGGCTACACCTTC. Translation: CAIPPGQGRGGYTF.

This clonotype is deemed medium-sized (0.01 to 0.1%). This rearrangement joins TRBV7-8 to TRBJ2-7; D ambiguous. The V end was cut by 1 base, the J end by 6 bases, with 10 bases between. Germline V CDR1 and CDR2: SGHVS, FQNEAQ. The CDR3 is 13 residues long. The CDR3 sequence is CASSLDISLEQYV. In DNA, the CDR3 is TGTGCCAGCAGCTTAGACATTTCCCTCGAGCAGTACGTC.

This rearrangement joins TRBV15 to TRBJ2-3, with D possibly being TRBD1 (6 bases). The CDR3 contains 13 residues. From germline, CDR1 is LNHNV and CDR2 YYDKDF (reference sequence). The V and J ends lost 5 bases and 4 bases respectively, with 10 bases between them. The CDR3, as DNA: TGTGCCACCAGCGGGCAGGGGTCAGATACGCAGTATTTT. Translating it yields CATSGQGSDTQYF.

This chain connects TRBV10-2 to TRBJ2-7; the D gene is possibly TRBD2 (5 bases). CDR1 is WSHSY and CDR2 is SAAADI in the germline V gene. V shed 9 bases and J shed 2 bases, with 17 bases lying between them. The CDR3 has 14 amino acids. CDR3 sequence: CASTRGIAPYEQYF. CDR3 in DNA: TGCGCCAGTACCCGGGGTATCGCGCCCTACGAGCAGTACTTC.

This clonotype is categorized as medium-sized. This chain joins TRBV2 and TRBJ2-1; 10 nucleotides match TRBD2. This CDR3 is built from 14 residues. Germline V CDR1 and CDR2: SNHLY, FYNNEI. Trimming at V came to 5 bases and at J to 6 bases, leaving 4 bases not matched to a gene. This CDR3 is CASSPWTSGNEQFF. The CDR3 bases are TGTGCCAGCAGTCCGTGGACTAGCGGCAATGAGCAGTTCTTC.

This clonotype was picked up many times. The CDR3: CAISGQTFSGQPQHF. In DNA, the CDR3 is TGTGCCATCAGTGGACAGACTTTTAGCGGGCAGCCCCAGCATTTT. The chain recombines TRBV10-3 with TRBJ1-5; maybe TRBD1 (5 bases). V lost 4 bases to trimming and J lost 7 bases, with 17 bases between them. Germline CDR1 ENHRY, CDR2 SYGVKD. CDR3 length equals 15 residues.

V usage is TRBV29-1 and J usage is TRBJ2-1; D perhaps matches TRBD2 (6 bases). Deletions cut 6 bases from V and 2 bases from J, with 11 bases between. CDR1 SQVTM and CDR2 ANQGSEA come from the germline V gene. The CDR3 loop spans 13 amino acids. DNA for the CDR3: TGCAGCGTATCTGGGGGGACCTACAATGAGCAGTTCTTC. It codes for CSVSGGTYNEQFF.

This clonotype was counted ten times or more. The genes are TRBV6-6 and TRBJ2-7, with TRBD2 matching over 7 bases. The CDR3 is 14 amino acids. In germline, CDR1 is MNHNY, CDR2 SVGAGI (reference sequence). J lost 0 bases, V lost 4 bases, and 3 bases had no gene match. CDR3 sequence (DNA): TGTGCCAGCAGTTCAGGGAGGGGCTCCTACGAGCAGTACTTC. It yields the protein CASSSGRGSYEQYF.

This clonotype has a count of ten or more. The V and J genes are TRBV6-2 or TRBV6-3 and TRBJ2-5; D is perhaps TRBD1 (6 bases). The V end lost 4 bases, the J end lost 5 bases, and 11 bases lay between the germline ends. This CDR3 is built from 13 residues. CDR1 is MNHEY and CDR2 is SVGEGT in the germline V gene. The CDR3 sequence: CASSLQGWETQYF. In nucleotides, the CDR3 is TGTGCCAGCAGTTTACAGGGTTGGGAGACCCAGTACTTC.

This clonotype was observed a few times. This rearrangement joins TRBV20-1 to TRBJ1-5; D is undetermined. The germline V gene encodes CDR1 DFQATT and CDR2 SNEGSKA (reference sequence). V was clipped by 1 base and J by 3 bases, with 7 bases between them. The CDR3 loop spans 13 amino acids. CDR3 residues: CSARGVNNQPQHF. The DNA of the CDR3 is TGCAGTGCTAGAGGGGTTAACAATCAGCCCCAGCATTTT.

The genes are TRBV5-1 and TRBJ2-7; a possible D gene is TRBD2 (6 bases). Looked up from germline, CDR1 is SGHRS and CDR2 is YFSETQ. Between the trimmed V and J ends, which lost 4 bases and 9 bases, there was a span of 20 bases. There are 14 residues in the CDR3. In DNA, the CDR3 is TGCGCCAGCAGCCCCGGGATAGCGGCTCTCCCGCAGTACTTC. It specifies CASSPGIAALPQYF.

This clonotype was observed a single time. This chain joins TRBV19 and TRBJ2-2; D is unresolved. Looked up from germline, CDR1 is LNHDA and CDR2 is SQIVND (reference sequence). Trimming shortened V by 7 bases and J by 5 bases, and 5 bases separated the two germline ends. The CDR3 length is 11 residues. The CDR3 region is CASTTTGELFF. CDR3 DNA: TGTGCCAGTACCACGACCGGGGAGCTGTTTTTT.

Worth noting for this clonotype: Germline and junction disagree at one end, which may indicate a read error. This rearrangement joins TRBV5-4 to TRBJ2-7; TRBD2 matches at 10 bases. This CDR3 comprises 13 residues. The germline CDR1 and CDR2 sequences are SGHNT and YYREEE (reference sequence). Written as DNA, the CDR3 is TGTGCCAGCACCACTAGCGGGGAACCTCGTTTCAACTTC. This sequence encodes CASTTSGEPRFNF.

The V call is TRBV19, the J call TRBJ2-1; D is perhaps TRBD1 (5 bases). The CDR3 has 14 residues. The V end was cut by 3 bases, the J end by 5 bases, with 11 bases between. Germline V CDR1 and CDR2: LNHDA, SQIVND (reference sequence). The CDR3 sequence is CASSIPRVHNEQFF. In DNA, the CDR3 is TGTGCCAGTAGTATCCCCAGGGTCCACAATGAGCAGTTCTTC.

This clonotype was observed a handful of times. The V and J genes are TRBV7-8 and TRBJ2-5; D may correspond to TRBD1 or TRBD2 (6 bases each). This CDR3 is 15 amino acids long. V dropped 0 bases and J dropped 4 bases, with 12 bases sitting between them. Germline assignment: CDR1 SGHVS and CDR2 FQNEAQ. The CDR3 region is CASSLAGGGLETQYF. CDR3 DNA sequence: TGTGCCAGCAGCTTAGCCGGGGGCGGGTTAGAGACCCAGTACTTC.

There are many counts of this clonotype. CDR3 sequence (DNA): TGTGCCAGTAGTATTGAAGGGTACGGGGCCAACGTCCTGACTTTC. This encodes CASSIEGYGANVLTF. This chain joins TRBV19 and TRBJ2-6, with no clear D. V was trimmed by 3 bases and J by 4 bases, leaving 10 bases between them. Germline values: CDR1 LNHDA, CDR2 SQIVND (reference sequence). The CDR3 extends over 15 amino acids.

In DNA form, the CDR3 reads TGTGCCAGCAGTGAATCTTGGGGGAACACTGAAGCTTTCTTT. It is translated as CASSESWGNTEAFF. V gene TRBV25-1 combines with J gene TRBJ1-1, with D uncertain. This CDR3 region has 14 residues. V was pared by 1 base and J by 1 base, with 7 bases between. CDR1 and CDR2 (germline): MGHDK, SYGVNS.

The V call is TRBV2, the J call TRBJ1-1, with D tentatively TRBD1 (6 bases). Germline lookup yields CDR1 SNHLY and CDR2 FYNNEI. V was trimmed by 6 bases and J by 3 bases, leaving 14 bases between them. The CDR3 contains 14 residues. CDR3 DNA sequence: TGTGCCAGCAGGCACAGGGAGGGCGACACTGAAGCTTTCTTT. Translated, it gives CASRHREGDTEAFF.

This clonotype has a handful of counts. One base away lies a much larger clone, so this may be a sequencing read error. This chain connects TRBV27 to TRBJ2-7, with 7 nucleotides matching TRBD1. The CDR3 has 13 amino acids. CDR1 and CDR2 from the germline V gene are MNHEY and SMNVEV (reference sequence). The J segment lost 0 bases and the V segment lost 8 bases, leaving 4 bases of the junction unmatched. CDR3 protein: CASQGQSSYEQYV. The CDR3, as DNA: TGTGCCAGCCAGGGACAGAGCTCCTACGAGCAGTACGTC.

The table lists this clonotype with many counts. A much larger clone differs from this one at a single base, so this may be a read error. This rearrangement joins TRBV19 to TRBJ1-1; D perhaps matches TRBD1 (5 bases). This CDR3 has 14 residues. Germline V CDR1 and CDR2: LNHDA, SQIVND (reference sequence). V was trimmed by 4 bases and J by 1 base, leaving 10 bases between them. For the CDR3, the DNA is TGTGCCAGTAGTAGAGAAGGGACGAACACTGAAGCTTTCTTT. Residues: CASSREGTNTEAFF.

The rearrangement links TRBV24-1 to TRBJ1-5, with D unclear. The CDR3 is 12 amino acids. V dropped 1 base and J dropped 9 bases, with 6 bases sitting between them. Germline-derived CDR1 and CDR2 are KGHDR and SFDVKD. CDR3 region: CATSDLGWPQHF. CDR3 DNA: TGTGCCACCAGTGATTTAGGCTGGCCCCAGCATTTT.

This clonotype has at least ten counts. The chain couples TRBV6-1 to TRBJ2-1, with D possibly matching TRBD2 (7 bases). In germline, CDR1 is MNHNS, CDR2 SASEGT. This CDR3 contains 14 residues. The V end was cut by 8 bases, the J end by 7 bases, with 18 bases between. The CDR3 bases are TGTGCCAGCTCTCTTACAGGGACTACAAATGAGCAGTTCTTC. This translates into CASSLTGTTNEQFF.

This clonotype has only one observation. The chain couples TRBV5-5 to TRBJ2-7, with TRBD1 identical over 7 bases. The CDR3 extends over 13 amino acids. Losses at the gene ends were 4 bases for V and 10 bases for J; bases not matched to a gene: 11. Germline CDR1 is SGHKS and CDR2 is YYEKEE (reference sequence). As DNA, the CDR3 is TGTGCCAGCAGCCTTAGCGAGCGGACAGGACAGTACTTC. It translates to CASSLSERTGQYF.

As regards this clonotype: A much larger clone lies one base from this, so it may be a read error. V usage is TRBV28 and J usage is TRBJ2-2; 9 bases line up with TRBD1. This CDR3 region has 15 residues. Germline CDR1 is MDHEN and CDR2 is SYDVKM. CDR3 amino acids: CASSRAGTGSGEPFF. CDR3 nucleotide sequence: TGTGCCAGCAGTCGAGCCGGGACAGGGTCCGGGGAGCCGTTTTTT.

The chain carries TRBV2 and TRBJ1-6; tentative D call: TRBD1 (6 bases). V lost 8 bases and J lost 2, with 13 bases in between. CDR1 and CDR2 from the germline V gene are SNHLY and FYNNEI. This CDR3 has 15 residues. The CDR3 DNA reads as TGTGCCAGCTCCAGGGGTACGACCTATAATTCACCCCTCCACTTT. Protein: CASSRGTTYNSPLHF. Complete variable domain (other parts from reference TRBV2 and TRBJ1-6): EPEVTQTPSHQVTQMGQEVILRCVPISNHLYFYWYRQILGQKVEFLVSFYNNEISEKSEIFDDQFSVERPDGSNFTLKIRSTKLEDSAMYFCASSRGTTYNSPLHFGNGTRLTVT.

Regarding this clonotype: An end of the junction does not agree with germline; a read error may underlie this. This chain links TRBV15 with TRBJ2-1, with 11 bases lining up with TRBD2. Germline V lookup: CDR1 LNHNV, CDR2 YYDKDF (reference sequence). This CDR3 comprises 14 residues. DNA of the CDR3: TGTGCCCCCAGTAGCGGGGGGGCCTACAATGAGCAGTTCTTC. It specifies CAPSSGGAYNEQFF.

This chain joins TRBV2 and TRBJ1-5, with D possibly being TRBD1 (5 bases). Trimming removed 3 bases at V and 4 bases at J, with 10 bases between. In germline, CDR1 is SNHLY, CDR2 FYNNEI. The CDR3 loop spans 14 amino acids. The CDR3 here is CASSETNRNQPQHF. The CDR3 bases are TGTGCCAGCAGTGAGACGAACAGGAATCAGCCCCAGCATTTT. Using reference TRBV2 and TRBJ1-5 for the parts outside the CDR3, the full variable domain is EPEVTQTPSHQVTQMGQEVILRCVPISNHLYFYWYRQILGQKVEFLVSFYNNEISEKSEIFDDQFSVERPDGSNFTLKIRSTKLEDSAMYFCASSETNRNQPQHFGDGTRLSIL.

This clonotype occurred many times. V is TRBV5-1 and J is TRBJ2-3; 8 bases line up with TRBD2. V dropped 0 bases and J dropped 0; count of bases not matched to a gene: 0. Germline V gene lookup returns CDR1 SGHRS and CDR2 YFSETQ. The CDR3 is made up of 15 amino acids. The DNA of the CDR3 is TGCGCCAGCAGCTTGGCTAGCGGGAGCACAGATACGCAGTATTTT. Its translation: CASSLASGSTDTQYF. Supplemented by reference TRBV5-1 and TRBJ2-3, the full variable domain reads KAGVTQTPRYLIKTRGQQVTLSCSPISGHRSVSWYQQTPGQGLQFLFEYFSETQRNKGNFPGRFSGRQFSNSRSEMNVSTLELGDSALYLCASSLASGSTDTQYFGPGTRLTVL.

By its share, this clonotype is medium-sized. J is TRBJ1-5 and V is TRBV24-1; possible D gene TRBD1, 5 bases. Germline V lookup: CDR1 KGHDR, CDR2 SFDVKD. The V gene lost 4 bases and the J gene lost 5 bases, with 8 bases spanning the gap. There are 13 residues in the CDR3. The CDR3 bases are TGTGCCACCAGTGACGGGGCATATCAGCCCCAGCATTTT. This sequence encodes CATSDGAYQPQHF.

This chain links TRBV7-2 with TRBJ1-2, with 8 bases that match TRBD1. Per germline, CDR1 SGHTA and CDR2 FQGNSA. The CDR3 spans 15 residues. V gave up 5 bases and J gave up 4 bases; unmatched junction bases: 9. The DNA for the CDR3 is TGTGCCAGCAGCAACGGACAGGGAAAGAGCTATGGCTACACCTTC. Translated: CASSNGQGKSYGYTF.